This T cell receptor beta chain is drawn from a study of tumor and adjacent non-tumor tissue in lung cancer (dated by TCRdb to 2016 to 2019). Study-level background: Patients with adenocarcinoma (over 11), squamous cell carcinoma (2) and small cell lung cancer (1) were included in the cohort. The 15 enrolled patients, of whom around ten were men and 5 were women, were aged roughly 30 to 85 years and were diagnosed with TNM stage I to III disease. Sequencing produced about 120,000,000 productive TCRbeta reads in total, an average of around 4.2 million reads per sample. The study compared bulk TCRbeta repertoires between lung tumor tissue and matched distant non-tumor lung tissue from 15 or so lung cancer patients. Around 30 paired specimens, one tumor and one normal lung sample per patient, were profiled by TCRbeta CDR3 sequencing.

RNA was extracted from bulk unsorted tissue and checked for quality with a NanoDrop ND-1000 and an Agilent 2100. All donors had newly diagnosed lung cancer, had not received prior chemotherapy, and were admitted for thoracic surgery in China between August and November 2014. Patients with previous radiotherapy or chemotherapy, or with another concurrent cancer, were excluded from the study. Surgical tissue pieces of about 1-2 cm3 were preserved in RNAlater solution and were kept at -80 degrees C until use. The sample holds a few counts of this clonotype. No cognate antigen has been identified for it. The input lacks base qualities; no much larger clone sits a single base away. As encoded in the germline V gene (reference sequence), CDR1 is DFQATT while CDR2 is SNEGSKA. Trimming takes 2 bases from V and 7 bases from J, and the germline ends sit 9 bases apart. CDR3 length: 12 amino acids, cysteine to phenylalanine. The kept DNA is CDR3 alone, 36 bases in frame from the first base.

Library preparation employed multiplex PCR. Sequenced using an Illumina HiSeq 2500. TCRbeta libraries were constructed through three rounds of nested PCR with primers (Table S4) according to protocols adapted from ARM-PCR. Before sequencing, PCR products in the 200-500 bp range were cut out of the gel and cleaned up using the QIAquick gel extraction kit. The original methods were these. Reads were cleaned with Trimmomatic, merged with FLASH into complete CDR3 sequences, and assigned to V(D)J germline segments with MiTCR. Clonal diversity was computed as the inverse Simpson's index with VDJtools. A read counted as productive if the sequence was in-frame and lacked a premature stop codon. Clones were called with MiXCR by TCRdb after fastp trimmed the public reads at Q25, and only in-frame beta chains were retained. Identical CDR3 protein sequences are pooled into one entry, listed with their most common genes and DNA. The V and J calls and clone size are TCRdb's, not the authors'. Counted in this sample were 100,000 to 150,000 distinct CDR3 sequences; 66% of them appeared once. 13% of the sample lies in the top ten.

Results and caveats for the whole study, not just this receptor: Peripheral blood was not sequenced, so blood TCRbeta repertoires in these lung cancer patients were not examined. Tumor tissue showed significantly higher TCR diversity (inverse Simpson) than normal lung tissue, at about 400 vs 150 (P = 0.0075, Mann-Whitney U test). A significantly larger cumulative share of the repertoire was made up by the top 100 clones in normal lung than in tumor tissue. Younger patients had significantly higher TCR diversity, and higher tumor TCR diversity was associated with shorter overall and disease-free survival. Neither the sequencing platform nor unique molecular identifiers are mentioned in the methods. The cohort had only roughly 16 patients, and the authors noted that larger samples and more detailed clinical data are needed.

This TCR was recovered from a man aged 30-40 years with non-small cell lung cancer. Sequenced input: lung tumor tissue. The V gene is TRBV20-1 and the J gene is TRBJ2-1; TRBD2 is perhaps the D gene, given 5 matching bases. The CDR3 amino acid sequence is: CSARWTSNEQFF. The sequence in DNA is TGCAGTGCTAGATGGACTTCAAATGAGCAGTTCTTC.